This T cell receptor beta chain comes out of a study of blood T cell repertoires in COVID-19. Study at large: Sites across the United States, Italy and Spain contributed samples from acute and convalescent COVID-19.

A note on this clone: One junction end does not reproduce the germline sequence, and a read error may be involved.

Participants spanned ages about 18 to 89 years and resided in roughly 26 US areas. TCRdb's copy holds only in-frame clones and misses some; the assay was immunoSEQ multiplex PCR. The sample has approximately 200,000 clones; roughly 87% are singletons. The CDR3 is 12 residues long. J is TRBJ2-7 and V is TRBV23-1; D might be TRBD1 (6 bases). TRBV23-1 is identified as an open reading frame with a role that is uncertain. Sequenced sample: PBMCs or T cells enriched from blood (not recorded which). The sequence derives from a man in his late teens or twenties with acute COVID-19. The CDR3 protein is CASSQSPGEQVF. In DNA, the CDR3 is TGCGCCAGCAGTCAATCGCCAGGGGAACAGGTCTTC.